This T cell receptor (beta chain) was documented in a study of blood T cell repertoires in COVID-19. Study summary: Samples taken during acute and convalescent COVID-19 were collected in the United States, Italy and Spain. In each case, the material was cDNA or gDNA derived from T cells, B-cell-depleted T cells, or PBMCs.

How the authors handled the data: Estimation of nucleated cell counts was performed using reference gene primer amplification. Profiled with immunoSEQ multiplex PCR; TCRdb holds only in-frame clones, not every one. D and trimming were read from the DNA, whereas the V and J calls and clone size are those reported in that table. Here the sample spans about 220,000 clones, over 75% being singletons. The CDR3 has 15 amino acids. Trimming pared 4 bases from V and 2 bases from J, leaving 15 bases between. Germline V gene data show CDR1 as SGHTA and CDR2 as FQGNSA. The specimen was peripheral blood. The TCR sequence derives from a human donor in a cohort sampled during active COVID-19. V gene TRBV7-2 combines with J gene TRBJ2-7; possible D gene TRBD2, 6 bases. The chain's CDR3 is CASSSWGTSTYEQYF. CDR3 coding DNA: TGTGCCAGCAGCTCCTGGGGGACTTCCACCTACGAGCAGTACTTC.